The present T cell receptor (beta chain) was sequenced within a study of T cell repertoires in cytomegalovirus infection (dated by TCRdb to the late 2010s). As for the study more broadly: Donor HLA type was relevant to the analysis, because carriage of CMV infection together with the matching HLA type was indicated by public TCR beta signatures.

The CDR3 runs 16 residues from the cysteine to the phenylalanine. Only the CDR3 part of the read is kept: 48 bases, read in frame from the first base. Trimmed from V: 2 bases; trimmed from J: 4 bases; junction bases lacking a gene match: 8. According to the germline V gene, CDR1 reads KGHSH and CDR2 reads LQKENI. Sequenced on an Illumina HiSeq 1500. The public sequencing data were trimmed at Q25 with fastp and processed into clonotypes with MiXCR by TCRdb, which kept only in-frame beta chains. Entries that share a CDR3 protein sequence are merged under the most common genes and DNA. Within this sample are some 680,000 distinct CDR3 sequences, with approximately 34% of them counted one time only. The top ten constitute about 2.8% of the sample. Overall results and qualifications from the work: Carriers of CMV infection plus the relevant HLA type were discriminated by the cumulative frequency of public TCR beta family members in the study cohort and in an independent roughly 320-donor cohort. The ex vivo response was dominated by HLA-C-restricted CMV-specific TCR beta clonotypes, which also provided the single most frequent clonotype in two of eight donors.

Comments on this clonotype: Its antigen remains undetermined. No much larger clone is present one base from it, and per-base qualities are unavailable.

Sequencing used PBMCs. This receptor was identified in a human donor in good health (CMV status not recorded). Some clones in this sample may be carry-over from other donors' samples. The chain joins TRBV18 to TRBJ1-5, and 7 bases in between align with TRBD1. The nucleotides are TGTGCCAGCTCACCAGACGTAGGACAGGCGAATCAGCCCCAGCATTTT. Its product reads: CASSPDVGQANQPQHF. The CDR3 plus the reference TRBV18 and TRBJ1-5 genes for the other parts give the full variable domain: NAGVMQNPRHLVRRRGQEARLRCSPMKGHSHVYWYRQLPEEGLKFMVYLQKENIIDESGMPKERFSAEFPKEGPSILRIQQVVRGDSAAYFCASSPDVGQANQPQHFGDGTRLSIL.